Listed below are T cell receptor beta chains from one sample, sequenced in a study of identical twins. TCRdb independently ran MiXCR on the 5' RACE reads; one entry per CDR3 protein. This table has some 570,000 distinct CDR3 sequences, 20% to 25% appearing once. These data were likewise used in another study, on yellow fever vaccine responses in identical twins.

The sequencing input was CD4+ T cells sorted from blood. These TCRs come from a young woman in good health. Each CDR3 is given with its conserved first and last residue. Fields, in order: V gene, clone size, D gene, J gene, CDR3 protein, CDR3 DNA. The D gene is left open where the match is weak. Only part of the rows carry a size: once, few, many, or a class if the clone is expanded.

V gene: TRBV4-1; clone size: many; D gene: TRBD2; J gene: TRBJ2-7; CDR3 protein: CASSQTSLAGAQEQYF; CDR3 DNA: TGCGCCAGCAGCCAAACCTCTCTAGCGGGAGCTCAAGAGCAGTACTTC
V gene: TRBV28; clone size: .; D gene: TRBD2; J gene: TRBJ2-1; CDR3 protein: CASIKRGGGRSYNEQFF; CDR3 DNA: TGTGCCAGCATCAAACGGGGCGGGGGACGCTCCTACAATGAGCAGTTCTTC
V gene: TRBV7-3; clone size: .; D gene: .; J gene: TRBJ2-3; CDR3 protein: CASSYTLTDTQYF; CDR3 DNA: TGTGCCAGCAGCTATACCTTGACAGATACGCAGTATTTT
V gene: TRBV6-4; clone size: many; D gene: .; J gene: TRBJ2-1; CDR3 protein: CASSESAYSYNEQFF; CDR3 DNA: TGTGCCAGCAGTGAATCGGCCTATTCCTACAATGAGCAGTTCTTC
V gene: TRBV9; clone size: few; D gene: .; J gene: TRBJ2-1; CDR3 protein: CASSVGERSYNEQFF; CDR3 DNA: TGTGCCAGCAGCGTAGGGGAGCGGTCCTACAATGAGCAGTTCTTC
V gene: TRBV12-3/TRBV12-4; clone size: .; D gene: TRBD2; J gene: TRBJ2-3; CDR3 protein: CASSLFERGTITDTQYF; CDR3 DNA: TGTGCCAGCAGTTTATTCGAGCGGGGGACCATCACAGATACGCAGTATTTT
V gene: TRBV15; clone size: once; D gene: TRBD1; J gene: TRBJ2-5; CDR3 protein: CATSRARGETQYF; CDR3 DNA: TGTGCCACCAGCAGAGCCAGGGGGGAGACCCAGTACTTC
V gene: TRBV12-3/TRBV12-4; clone size: few; D gene: .; J gene: TRBJ2-1; CDR3 protein: CASSLPPRSNEQFF; CDR3 DNA: TGTGCCAGCAGTTTACCCCCGAGGAGCAATGAGCAGTTCTTC
V gene: TRBV6-4; clone size: .; D gene: .; J gene: TRBJ2-3; CDR3 protein: CASSDNWGASTDTQYF; CDR3 DNA: TGTGCCAGCAGTGACAACTGGGGGGCCTCCACAGATACGCAGTATTTT
V gene: TRBV3-1; clone size: few; D gene: .; J gene: TRBJ2-3; CDR3 protein: CASSQDPGTDTQYF; CDR3 DNA: TGTGCCAGCAGCCAAGATCCCGGCACAGATACGCAGTATTTT
V gene: TRBV11-2; clone size: few; D gene: .; J gene: TRBJ2-3; CDR3 protein: CASSLRVRVGTDTQYF; CDR3 DNA: TGTGCCAGCAGCTTAAGGGTCCGTGTCGGCACAGATACGCAGTATTTT
V gene: TRBV27; clone size: few; D gene: .; J gene: TRBJ2-2; CDR3 protein: CASSFMGPTGELFF; CDR3 DNA: TGTGCCAGCAGTTTTATGGGACCAACCGGGGAGCTGTTTTTT
V gene: TRBV5-1; clone size: .; D gene: .; J gene: TRBJ2-5; CDR3 protein: CASSSGTVEETQYF; CDR3 DNA: TGCGCCAGCAGTTCCGGGACGGTAGAAGAGACCCAGTACTTC
V gene: TRBV12-3/TRBV12-4; clone size: few; D gene: TRBD1; J gene: TRBJ2-1; CDR3 protein: CASGRRQGWDEQFF; CDR3 DNA: TGTGCCAGTGGTCGGCGACAGGGGTGGGATGAGCAGTTCTTC
V gene: TRBV5-1; clone size: .; D gene: TRBD2; J gene: TRBJ2-1; CDR3 protein: CASSLPATSAAYNEQFF; CDR3 DNA: TGCGCCAGCAGCTTGCCCGCAACTAGCGCCGCATACAATGAGCAGTTCTTC
V gene: TRBV11-2; clone size: .; D gene: .; J gene: TRBJ1-4; CDR3 protein: CASRKPGRTNEKLFF; CDR3 DNA: TGTGCCAGCAGAAAACCGGGACGGACTAATGAAAAACTGTTTTTT
V gene: TRBV28; clone size: .; D gene: TRBD1; J gene: TRBJ1-1; CDR3 protein: CASRSTGGRSTEAFF; CDR3 DNA: TGTGCCAGCAGAAGTACAGGGGGCAGGAGCACTGAAGCTTTCTTT
V gene: TRBV5-1; clone size: few; D gene: TRBD2; J gene: TRBJ2-3; CDR3 protein: CASSFTAGGSADTQYF; CDR3 DNA: TGCGCTAGCAGCTTCACGGCGGGGGGATCGGCAGATACGCAGTATTTT
V gene: TRBV14; clone size: .; D gene: .; J gene: TRBJ2-6; CDR3 protein: CASSQAWSGANVLTF; CDR3 DNA: TGTGCCAGCAGCCAAGCCTGGTCTGGGGCCAACGTCCTGACTTTC
V gene: TRBV11-2; clone size: many; D gene: .; J gene: TRBJ2-1; CDR3 protein: CASSLLNEQFF; CDR3 DNA: TGTGCCAGCAGCTTACTCAATGAGCAGTTCTTC
V gene: TRBV5-1; clone size: many; D gene: TRBD2; J gene: TRBJ2-1; CDR3 protein: CASSPGTSYNEQFF; CDR3 DNA: TGCGCCAGCAGCCCCGGGACTAGCTACAATGAGCAGTTCTTC
V gene: TRBV6-1; clone size: .; D gene: TRBD1; J gene: TRBJ2-2; CDR3 protein: CASSATGAGELFF; CDR3 DNA: TGTGCCAGCAGTGCAACAGGGGCCGGGGAGCTGTTTTTT
V gene: TRBV28; clone size: .; D gene: .; J gene: TRBJ1-1; CDR3 protein: CASSRQVAEAFF; CDR3 DNA: TGTGCCAGCAGTAGACAGGTCGCTGAAGCTTTCTTT
V gene: TRBV10-1; clone size: few; D gene: TRBD1; J gene: TRBJ2-1; CDR3 protein: CASSEPGQGFGEQFF; CDR3 DNA: TGCGCCAGCAGTGAACCGGGACAGGGGTTTGGCGAGCAGTTCTTC
V gene: TRBV5-1; clone size: .; D gene: .; J gene: TRBJ2-5; CDR3 protein: CASTPNLAETQYF; CDR3 DNA: TGCGCCAGCACCCCGAACCTCGCGGAGACCCAGTACTTC
V gene: TRBV6-1; clone size: .; D gene: .; J gene: TRBJ2-2; CDR3 protein: CASNRRGTRPSGELFF; CDR3 DNA: TGTGCCAGCAACCGAAGGGGGACCCGGCCGTCCGGGGAGCTGTTTTTT
V gene: TRBV11-2; clone size: .; D gene: .; J gene: TRBJ2-6; CDR3 protein: CASRRIAGANVLTF; CDR3 DNA: TGTGCCAGCAGACGGATAGCTGGGGCCAACGTCCTGACTTTC
V gene: TRBV5-1; clone size: many; D gene: .; J gene: TRBJ2-6; CDR3 protein: CASSLAGGSGANVLTF; CDR3 DNA: TGCGCCAGCAGCTTGGCCGGCGGGTCTGGGGCCAACGTCCTGACTTTC
V gene: TRBV3-1; clone size: few; D gene: .; J gene: TRBJ2-2; CDR3 protein: CASSPLGRTTGELFF; CDR3 DNA: TGTGCCAGCAGCCCCCTTGGCAGGACCACCGGGGAGCTGTTTTTT
V gene: TRBV10-3; clone size: .; D gene: TRBD1; J gene: TRBJ2-1; CDR3 protein: CAISGDDRVNEQFF; CDR3 DNA: TGTGCCATCAGCGGGGACGACAGGGTCAATGAGCAGTTCTTC
V gene: TRBV10-3; clone size: .; D gene: .; J gene: TRBJ1-1; CDR3 protein: CAISDGTLNTEAFF; CDR3 DNA: TGTGCCATCAGTGACGGGACCTTAAACACTGAAGCTTTCTTT
V gene: TRBV12-3/TRBV12-4; clone size: .; D gene: TRBD2; J gene: TRBJ2-3; CDR3 protein: CASSLKSGNTDTQYF; CDR3 DNA: TGTGCCAGCAGTTTAAAGAGCGGGAATACAGATACGCAGTATTTT
V gene: TRBV20-1; clone size: .; D gene: .; J gene: TRBJ2-7; CDR3 protein: CSYAIQGSAEQYF; CDR3 DNA: TGCAGTTACGCTATACAGGGATCTGCGGAGCAGTACTTC
V gene: TRBV12-3/TRBV12-4; clone size: .; D gene: .; J gene: TRBJ1-6; CDR3 protein: CASSPFGRANNSPLHF; CDR3 DNA: TGTGCCAGCAGTCCATTCGGGAGGGCCAATAATTCACCCCTCCACTTT
V gene: TRBV15; clone size: once; D gene: TRBD1; J gene: TRBJ2-1; CDR3 protein: CATSRDQTGDPYNEQFF; CDR3 DNA: TGTGCCACCAGCAGAGACCAGACAGGGGATCCCTACAATGAGCAGTTCTTC
V gene: TRBV7-2; clone size: .; D gene: TRBD2; J gene: TRBJ2-1; CDR3 protein: CASSLLGTRTYNEQFF; CDR3 DNA: TGTGCCAGCAGCTTATTAGGGACTAGAACCTACAATGAGCAGTTCTTC
V gene: TRBV5-1; clone size: .; D gene: .; J gene: TRBJ1-2; CDR3 protein: CASSLSPDTNYGYTF; CDR3 DNA: TGCGCCAGCAGCTTGAGCCCGGACACCAACTATGGCTACACCTTC
V gene: TRBV18; clone size: .; D gene: .; J gene: TRBJ2-1; CDR3 protein: CASSPMGGSSYNEQFF; CDR3 DNA: TGTGCCAGCTCACCAATGGGGGGTTCCTCCTACAATGAGCAGTTCTTC
V gene: TRBV10-3; clone size: few; D gene: .; J gene: TRBJ2-3; CDR3 protein: CAISSAAPGRDTQYF; CDR3 DNA: TGTGCCATCAGTTCAGCCGCACCGGGGAGAGATACGCAGTATTTT